This T cell receptor (beta chain) was sequenced for a study of T cell responses to AZD1222 COVID-19 vaccine. Study context: Both about-4-week and about-12-week second-dose recipients were combined.

The protocol was immunoSEQ multiplex PCR, while the TCRdb copy is restricted to in-frame clones and leaves out a portion. The sample comprises around 140,000 clones, roughly 90% of which are singletons, and 1.5% to 2% rests with the top ten. Findings of the study overall: Distributed over spike, vaccine-associated CD4 TCRs predominated at 160-218 and 743-854.

The CDR3 has 13 amino acids. Germline V CDR1 and CDR2: SGHTA, FQGNSA. Trimming removed 3 bases at V and 4 bases at J, with 7 bases between. Details on this clone: Its antigen remains unknown.

The TCR sequence derives from an adult in good health. V gene TRBV7-2 combines with J gene TRBJ1-5; D gene unclear. Source: peripheral blood, taken on day 0 of AZD1222 vaccination. The CDR3 loop is CASSLGRNQPQHF. The DNA of the CDR3 is TGTGCCAGCAGCTTGGGTAGGAATCAGCCCCAGCATTTT.